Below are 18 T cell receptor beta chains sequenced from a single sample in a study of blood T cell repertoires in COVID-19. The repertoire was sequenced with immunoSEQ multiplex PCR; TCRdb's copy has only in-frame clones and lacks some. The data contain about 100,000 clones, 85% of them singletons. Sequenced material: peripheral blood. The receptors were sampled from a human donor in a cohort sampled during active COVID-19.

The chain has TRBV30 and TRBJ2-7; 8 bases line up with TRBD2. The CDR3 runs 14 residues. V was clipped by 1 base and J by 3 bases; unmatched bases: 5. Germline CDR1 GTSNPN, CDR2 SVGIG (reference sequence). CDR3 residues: CAWSDGSGSYEQYF. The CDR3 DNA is TGTGCCTGGAGTGATGGGAGCGGGAGCTACGAGCAGTACTTC. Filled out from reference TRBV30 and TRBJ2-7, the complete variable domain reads SQTIHQWPATLVQPVGSPLSLECTVEGTSNPNLYWYRQAAGRGLQLLFYSVGIGQISSEVPQNLSASRPQDRQFILSSKKLLLSDSGFYLCAWSDGSGSYEQYFGPGTRLTVT.

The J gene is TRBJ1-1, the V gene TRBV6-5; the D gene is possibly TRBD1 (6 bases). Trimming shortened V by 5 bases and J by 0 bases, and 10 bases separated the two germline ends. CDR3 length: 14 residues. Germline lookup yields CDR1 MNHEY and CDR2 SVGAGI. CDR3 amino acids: CASSPTGLNTEAFF. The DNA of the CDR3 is TGTGCCAGCAGTCCGACAGGCTTGAACACTGAAGCTTTCTTT.

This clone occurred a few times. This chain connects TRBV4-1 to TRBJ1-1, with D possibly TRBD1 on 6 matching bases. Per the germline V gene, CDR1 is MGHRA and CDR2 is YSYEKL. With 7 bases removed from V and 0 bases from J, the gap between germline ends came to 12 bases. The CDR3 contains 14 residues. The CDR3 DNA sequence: TGCGCCAGCAAGAGGGGGACGTTGAACACTGAAGCTTTCTTT. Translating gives CASKRGTLNTEAFF.

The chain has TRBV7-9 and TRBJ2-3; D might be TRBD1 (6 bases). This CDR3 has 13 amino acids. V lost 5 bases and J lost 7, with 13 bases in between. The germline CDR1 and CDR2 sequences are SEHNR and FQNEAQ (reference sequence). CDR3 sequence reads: CASSRFQGNTQYF. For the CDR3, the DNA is TGTGCCAGCAGCCGATTTCAGGGGAATACGCAGTATTTT.

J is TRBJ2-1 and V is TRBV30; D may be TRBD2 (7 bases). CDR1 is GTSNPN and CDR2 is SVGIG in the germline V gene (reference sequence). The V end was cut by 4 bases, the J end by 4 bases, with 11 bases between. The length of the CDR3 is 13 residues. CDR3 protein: CAWKRGGYNEQFF. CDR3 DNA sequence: TGTGCCTGGAAAAGGGGGGGATACAATGAGCAGTTCTTC. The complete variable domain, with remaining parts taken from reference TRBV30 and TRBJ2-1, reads SQTIHQWPATLVQPVGSPLSLECTVEGTSNPNLYWYRQAAGRGLQLLFYSVGIGQISSEVPQNLSASRPQDRQFILSSKKLLLSDSGFYLCAWKRGGYNEQFFGPGTRLTVL.

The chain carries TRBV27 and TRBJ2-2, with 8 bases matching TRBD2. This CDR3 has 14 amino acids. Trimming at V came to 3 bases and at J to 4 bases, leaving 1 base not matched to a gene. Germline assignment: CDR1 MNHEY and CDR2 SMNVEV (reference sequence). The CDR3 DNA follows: TGTGCCAGCAGTTTTGCGGGGGGCACCGGGGAGCTGTTTTTT. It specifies CASSFAGGTGELFF.

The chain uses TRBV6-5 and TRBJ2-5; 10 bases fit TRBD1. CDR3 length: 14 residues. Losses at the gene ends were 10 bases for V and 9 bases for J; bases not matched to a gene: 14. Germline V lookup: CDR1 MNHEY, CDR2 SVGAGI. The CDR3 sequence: CANGDRGRGMAQYF. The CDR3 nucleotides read TGTGCCAACGGAGACAGGGGGCGGGGTATGGCCCAGTACTTC.

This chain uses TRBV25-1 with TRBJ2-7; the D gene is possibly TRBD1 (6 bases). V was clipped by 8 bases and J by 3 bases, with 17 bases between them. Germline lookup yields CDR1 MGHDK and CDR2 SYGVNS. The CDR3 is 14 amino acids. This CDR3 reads CASAPHRVNYEQYF. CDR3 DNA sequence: TGTGCCAGCGCTCCGCACAGGGTAAACTACGAGCAGTACTTC.

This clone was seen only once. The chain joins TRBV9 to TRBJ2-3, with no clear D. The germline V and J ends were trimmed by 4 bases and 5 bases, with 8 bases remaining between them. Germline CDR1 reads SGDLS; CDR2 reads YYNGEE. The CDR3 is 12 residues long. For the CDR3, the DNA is TGTGCCAGCAGCACCCGACTAGATACGCAGTATTTT. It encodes CASSTRLDTQYF.

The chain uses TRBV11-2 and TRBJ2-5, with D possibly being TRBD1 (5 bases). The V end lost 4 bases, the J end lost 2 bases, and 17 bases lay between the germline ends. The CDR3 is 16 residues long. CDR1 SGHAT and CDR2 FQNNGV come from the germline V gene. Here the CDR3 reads CASSSRQSKGQETQYF. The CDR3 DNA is TGTGCCAGCAGCTCAAGACAGAGTAAAGGTCAAGAGACCCAGTACTTC.

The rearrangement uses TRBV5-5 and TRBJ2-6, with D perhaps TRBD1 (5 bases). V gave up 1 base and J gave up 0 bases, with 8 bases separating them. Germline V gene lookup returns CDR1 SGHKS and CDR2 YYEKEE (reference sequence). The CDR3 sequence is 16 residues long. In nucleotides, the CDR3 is TGTGCCAGCAGCTTGACAGGTAGCTCTGGGGCCAACGTCCTGACTTTC. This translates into CASSLTGSSGANVLTF.

The CDR3 region is CASFPLAADTDTQYF. Here the CDR3 DNA reads TGCGCCAGCTTCCCCCTAGCGGCTGACACAGATACGCAGTATTTT. This sequence joins TRBV5-1 and TRBJ2-3; 7 positions match TRBD2. The germline V gene has CDR1 SGHRS and CDR2 YFSETQ. The CDR3 has 15 residues. Trimming at V came to 7 bases and at J to 2 bases, leaving 10 bases not matched to a gene.

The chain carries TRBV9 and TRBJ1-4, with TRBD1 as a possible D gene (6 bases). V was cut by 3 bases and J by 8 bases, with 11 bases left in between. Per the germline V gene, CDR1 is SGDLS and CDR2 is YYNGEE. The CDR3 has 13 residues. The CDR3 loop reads CASSGNRDEKLFF. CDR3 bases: TGTGCCAGCAGCGGAAACAGGGACGAAAAACTGTTTTTT.

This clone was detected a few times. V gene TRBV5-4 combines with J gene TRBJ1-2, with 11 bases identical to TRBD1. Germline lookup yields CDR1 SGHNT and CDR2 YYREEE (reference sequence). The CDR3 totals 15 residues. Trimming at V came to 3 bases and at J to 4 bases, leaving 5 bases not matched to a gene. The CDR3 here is CASSSGTGGLYGYTF. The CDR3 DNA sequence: TGTGCCAGCAGCTCCGGGACAGGGGGACTCTATGGCTACACCTTC.

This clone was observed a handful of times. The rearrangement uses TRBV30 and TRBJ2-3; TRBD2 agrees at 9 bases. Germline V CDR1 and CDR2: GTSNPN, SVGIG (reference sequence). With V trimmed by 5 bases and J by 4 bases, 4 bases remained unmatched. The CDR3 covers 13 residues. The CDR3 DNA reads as TGTGCCTGGGCTGTAGCGGGAGCAGATACGCAGTATTTT. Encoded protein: CAWAVAGADTQYF. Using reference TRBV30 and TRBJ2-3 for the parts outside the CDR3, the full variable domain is SQTIHQWPATLVQPVGSPLSLECTVEGTSNPNLYWYRQAAGRGLQLLFYSVGIGQISSEVPQNLSASRPQDRQFILSSKKLLLSDSGFYLCAWAVAGADTQYFGPGTRLTVL.

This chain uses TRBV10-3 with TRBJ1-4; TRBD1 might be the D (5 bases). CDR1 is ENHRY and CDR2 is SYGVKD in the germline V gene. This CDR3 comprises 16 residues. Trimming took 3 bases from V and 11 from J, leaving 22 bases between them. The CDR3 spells CAISDRRGGEAWKLFF. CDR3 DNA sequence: TGTGCCATCAGTGATCGGCGGGGGGGAGAGGCTTGGAAACTGTTTTTT.

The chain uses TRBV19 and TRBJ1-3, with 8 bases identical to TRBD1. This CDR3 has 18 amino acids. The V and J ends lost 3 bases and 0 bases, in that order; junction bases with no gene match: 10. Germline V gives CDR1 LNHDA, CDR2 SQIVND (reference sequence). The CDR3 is CASSIQAGGPISGNTIYF. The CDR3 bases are TGTGCCAGTAGTATTCAGGCAGGGGGCCCGATCTCTGGAAACACCATATATTTT.

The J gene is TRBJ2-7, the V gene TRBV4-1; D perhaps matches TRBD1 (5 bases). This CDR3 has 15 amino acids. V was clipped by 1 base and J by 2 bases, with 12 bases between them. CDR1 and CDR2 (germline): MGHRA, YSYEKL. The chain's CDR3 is CASSQVGQGTYEQYF. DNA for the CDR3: TGCGCCAGCAGCCAAGTGGGGCAGGGAACCTACGAGCAGTACTTC.